Following are 28 T cell receptor beta chains from one sample sequenced in a study of shared clonotypes between healthy human individuals (dated by TCRdb to about 2020). The receptor library was made with the immunoSEQ multiplex PCR assay. Held by TCRdb, this immuneACCESS table contains in-frame sequences only and omits some clones. Under half of the omission traces to an unresolved V gene where checked; the cause of the rest is unknown. This sample gives hundreds of thousands of clones in total; roughly 96% of them show up just once. The ten largest make up around 0.1% of the sample. CD8 naive samples were obtained by positive selection for CCR7 among CD45RO-negative cells, yielding a CD45RA+CCR7+ population from which TemRA cells were excluded. Material for sequencing was naive CD8+ T cells sorted from blood. Explained via the paper, the cell subset or site label denotes: CD45RA+CCR7+. The receptors were sampled from a woman in her twenties or thirties in good health.

The chain links TRBV19 to TRBJ2-7; D is perhaps TRBD2 (5 bases). The CDR3 length is 15 residues. Germline V lookup: CDR1 LNHDA, CDR2 SQIVND (reference sequence). V was cut by 1 base and J by 6 bases, with 16 bases left in between. The CDR3 sequence: CASSIVLVGGGEQYF. The CDR3 nucleotides read TGTGCCAGTAGTATAGTCCTAGTTGGAGGCGGCGAGCAGTACTTC.

The chain employs TRBV6-5 and TRBJ2-7, with D hard to call. There are 11 residues in the CDR3. The germline V gene encodes CDR1 MNHEY and CDR2 SVGAGI. Trimming took 5 bases from V and 5 from J, leaving 7 bases between them. The CDR3 nucleotides read TGTGCCAGCAGTGAAGGCCACGAGCAGTACTTC. Protein sequence: CASSEGHEQYF.

The V and J genes are TRBV7-9 and TRBJ2-1; D unresolved. Germline CDR1 SEHNR, CDR2 FQNEAQ (reference sequence). The CDR3 runs 15 residues. V lost 1 base and J lost 4, with 11 bases in between. This CDR3 reads CASSLVLGKYNEQFF. As DNA, the CDR3 is TGTGCCAGCAGCTTAGTTCTGGGAAAGTACAATGAGCAGTTCTTC. Full variable domain (outside the CDR3, taken from reference TRBV7-9 and TRBJ2-1): DTGVSQNPRHKITKRGQNVTFRCDPISEHNRLYWYRQTLGQGPEFLTYFQNEAQLEKSRLLSDRFSAERPKGSFSTLEIQRTEQGDSAMYLCASSLVLGKYNEQFFGPGTRLTVL.

The V gene is TRBV27, the J gene TRBJ1-5; 7 bases match TRBD1. The CDR3 is 14 residues long. V dropped 5 bases and J dropped 6; count of bases not matched to a gene: 7. Germline CDR1 and CDR2: MNHEY and SMNVEV (reference sequence). CDR3 residues: CASSGQALSQPQHF. The CDR3 nucleotides read TGTGCCAGCAGTGGACAGGCCCTGAGTCAGCCCCAGCATTTT.

The chain is built from TRBV11-2 and TRBJ2-7, with TRBD2 as a possible D gene (5 bases). The CDR3 covers 12 residues. The germline V and J ends were trimmed by 5 bases and 7 bases, with 12 bases remaining between them. Germline values: CDR1 SGHAT, CDR2 FQNNGV. CDR3 coding DNA: TGTGCCAGCAGCCGAGGGAGTGCGGAGCAGTACTTC. Its translation is CASSRGSAEQYF.

This clone was detected only once. The chain combines TRBV6-6 with TRBJ2-3, with D maybe TRBD1 (5 bases). Germline V gene sequence: CDR1 MNHNY, CDR2 SVGAGI (reference sequence). The CDR3 consists of 15 residues. V was pared by 5 bases and J by 7 bases, with 19 bases between. The CDR3 region is CASSQGAYPANTQYF. The CDR3 DNA reads as TGTGCCAGCAGTCAAGGGGCCTACCCGGCAAATACGCAGTATTTT.

J is TRBJ2-2 and V is TRBV30; D gene ambiguous. Germline lookup yields CDR1 GTSNPN and CDR2 SVGIG (reference sequence). This CDR3 region has 14 residues. V lost 0 bases, J lost 5 bases, and 10 bases lay in between. The CDR3 DNA is TGTGCCTGGAGTGTCCTGGGGTTTACCGGGGAGCTGTTTTTT. It translates to CAWSVLGFTGELFF.

The V call is TRBV27, the J call TRBJ2-1; the match to TRBD2 covers 14 bases. Unmatched junction bases numbered 15, after V lost 5 bases and J lost 0 bases. Looked up from germline, CDR1 is MNHEY and CDR2 is SMNVEV (reference sequence). CDR3 length: 21 amino acids. The CDR3 loop reads CASSVKQRLAGGPSSYNEQFF. Written as DNA, the CDR3 is TGTGCCAGCAGTGTAAAACAGCGACTAGCGGGAGGGCCTAGCTCCTACAATGAGCAGTTCTTC.

The chain is built from TRBV19 and TRBJ2-1; D unclear. The CDR3 extends over 14 amino acids. V lost 7 bases and J 7 bases, leaving 17 bases between the germline ends. Germline V lookup: CDR1 LNHDA, CDR2 SQIVND (reference sequence). Here the CDR3 DNA reads TGTGCCAGTACCTTGGCAGTGTGGTATAATGAGCAGTTCTTC. This gives the protein CASTLAVWYNEQFF.

V and J are TRBV5-6 and TRBJ2-2; TRBD2 matches at 9 bases. The germline CDR1 and CDR2 sequences are SGHDT and YYEEEE. V was pared by 2 bases and J by 8 bases, with 10 bases of the junction left unmatched. The CDR3 sequence is 16 residues long. CDR3 amino acids: CASSLQAGGASGELFF. Here the CDR3 DNA reads TGTGCCAGCAGCTTACAGGCGGGAGGGGCGTCGGGGGAGCTGTTTTTT.

The CDR3 DNA reads as TGCGCCAGCAGCTTGGTTGGAGGTTTGAGGGGGAACACTGAAGCTTTCTTT. This codes for CASSLVGGLRGNTEAFF. The chain recombines TRBV5-1 with TRBJ1-1; tentatively, D is TRBD1 (5 bases). Germline loops: CDR1 SGHRS, CDR2 YFSETQ. CDR3 length: 17 residues. The germline V and J ends were trimmed by 0 bases and 1 base, with 16 bases remaining between them.

The chain couples TRBV10-1 to TRBJ2-2, with 10 positions matching TRBD2. The ends lost 2 bases at V and 5 bases at J; junction bases unmatched: 26. The CDR3 length is 23 residues. CDR1 WNHNN and CDR2 SYGVQD come from the germline V gene (reference sequence). CDR3 sequence (DNA): TGCGCCAGCAGTGAGAGATTGGGCGGCGGGGGGACTAGCGACACCCCGGGGACCGGGGAGCTGTTTTTT. It codes for CASSERLGGGGTSDTPGTGELFF.

This clone was seen a single time. The rearrangement joins TRBV28 to TRBJ2-7; 9 bases align to TRBD2. The germline gives CDR1 MDHEN, CDR2 SYDVKM. This CDR3 has 15 residues. V trimming: 3 bases; J trimming: 0 bases; junction bases outside the gene matches: 3. The CDR3 sequence: CASSFMTSGSYEQYF. The CDR3 DNA sequence: TGTGCCAGCAGTTTTATGACTAGCGGCTCCTACGAGCAGTACTTC.

With respect to this clone: This sample includes further DNA sequences coding for the same CDR3. The rearrangement links TRBV5-4 to TRBJ1-1; D not resolved. V shed 5 bases and J shed 1 base, with 3 bases lying between them. Germline V gene lookup returns CDR1 SGHNT and CDR2 YYREEE (reference sequence). The CDR3 sequence is 11 residues long. The CDR3 nucleotides are TGTGCCAGCAGGCAGAACACTGAAGCTTTCTTT. This gives the protein CASRQNTEAFF.

The rearrangement uses TRBV27 and TRBJ2-3; no clear D. CDR1 and CDR2 from the germline V gene are MNHEY and SMNVEV (reference sequence). V lost 5 bases and J 5 bases, leaving 8 bases between the germline ends. This CDR3 is built from 12 residues. CDR3 sequence (DNA): TGTGCCAGCAGTCCGGATGGAGATACGCAGTATTTT. Amino acids: CASSPDGDTQYF.

The V call is TRBV13, the J call TRBJ2-7; D might be TRBD1 (5 bases). Trimming stripped 1 base from V and 3 bases from J, with 7 bases between. Germline assignment: CDR1 PRHDT and CDR2 FYEKMQ (reference sequence). The CDR3 length is 13 residues. The CDR3: CASSLAGHYEQYF. The DNA for the CDR3 is TGTGCCAGCAGCTTAGCAGGGCACTACGAGCAGTACTTC. Supplemented by reference TRBV13 and TRBJ2-7, the full variable domain reads AAGVIQSPRHLIKEKRETATLKCYPIPRHDTVYWYQQGPGQDPQFLISFYEKMQSDKGSIPDRFSAQQFSDYHSELNMSSLELGDSALYFCASSLAGHYEQYFGPGTRLTVT.

The V call is TRBV27, the J call TRBJ2-1; 10 nucleotides match TRBD2. CDR1 and CDR2 (germline): MNHEY, SMNVEV (reference sequence). Trimming took 2 bases from V and 2 from J; bases not matched to a gene: 6. The CDR3 covers 17 residues. The CDR3 protein is CASSLTSGVLAYNEQFF. The CDR3 DNA sequence: TGTGCCAGCAGTTTAACTAGCGGGGTACTTGCCTACAATGAGCAGTTCTTC.

The chain recombines TRBV4-1 with TRBJ2-1; TRBD2 matches 7 bases. Germline V gene data show CDR1 as MGHRA and CDR2 as YSYEKL. Trimming at V came to 6 bases and at J to 8 bases, leaving 7 bases not matched to a gene. The CDR3 contains 13 residues. The CDR3 loop reads CASRMGGTDEQFF. The CDR3 nucleotides read TGCGCCAGCAGGATGGGAGGGACGGATGAGCAGTTCTTC.

This clone was observed once. J is TRBJ2-7 and V is TRBV15; the D call may be TRBD1 or TRBD2 (6 bases each). This CDR3 is built from 15 residues. Per the germline V gene, CDR1 is LNHNV and CDR2 is YYDKDF (reference sequence). V dropped 5 bases and J dropped 6 bases, with 20 bases sitting between them. CDR3 loop: CATSPARGGKGEQYF. CDR3 nucleotides: TGTGCCACCAGCCCCGCCAGGGGAGGAAAGGGCGAGCAGTACTTC.

In its sample, this clone was seen once. This chain links TRBV14 with TRBJ2-7; maybe TRBD1 (6 bases). Trimming removed 5 bases from V and 0 bases from J, with 14 bases in between. Germline V gene data show CDR1 as SGHDN and CDR2 as FVKESK. The CDR3 totals 15 residues. DNA for the CDR3: TGTGCCAGCAGCTCAAATAGGGGGAGCTCCTACGAGCAGTACTTC. It translates to CASSSNRGSSYEQYF. The complete variable domain, with remaining parts taken from reference TRBV14 and TRBJ2-7, reads EAGVTQFPSHSVIEKGQTVTLRCDPISGHDNLYWYRRVMGKEIKFLLHFVKESKQDESGMPNNRFLAERTGGTYSTLKVQPAELEDSGVYFCASSSNRGSSYEQYFGPGTRLTVT.

CDR3 DNA: TGTGCCAGCAGTGAAATGGTAGCGGGAGTAAAATCCTACGAGCAGTACTTC. It translates to CASSEMVAGVKSYEQYF. The chain recombines TRBV2 with TRBJ2-7; 9 bases agree with TRBD2. Looked up from germline, CDR1 is SNHLY and CDR2 is FYNNEI. With 2 bases clipped from V and 1 base from J, the junction kept 9 bases outside the gene matches. There are 17 residues in the CDR3.

This chain uses TRBV13 with TRBJ1-4, with D unresolved. Germline CDR1 and CDR2: PRHDT and FYEKMQ (reference sequence). V was pared by 5 bases and J by 8 bases, with 12 bases between. This CDR3 has 13 residues. The CDR3 reads CASSPHQDEKLFF. CDR3 bases: TGTGCCAGCAGCCCCCACCAAGACGAAAAACTGTTTTTT. Full variable domain (remainder filled in from reference TRBV13 and TRBJ1-4): AAGVIQSPRHLIKEKRETATLKCYPIPRHDTVYWYQQGPGQDPQFLISFYEKMQSDKGSIPDRFSAQQFSDYHSELNMSSLELGDSALYFCASSPHQDEKLFFGSGTQLSVL.

The CDR3, as DNA: TGTGCCAGCAGTCACAACTACGAGCAGTACTTC. Translating gives CASSHNYEQYF. The rearrangement links TRBV6-5 to TRBJ2-7; D gene uncertain. CDR1 is MNHEY and CDR2 is SVGAGI in the germline V gene. The CDR3 consists of 11 residues. V shed 5 bases and J shed 3 bases, with 5 bases lying between them.

The CDR3: CASSLWQGSYEQYF. In nucleotides, the CDR3 is TGTGCCAGCAGTTTATGGCAGGGCTCCTACGAGCAGTACTTC. This chain connects TRBV28 to TRBJ2-7; TRBD1 might be the D (5 bases). V dropped 0 bases and J dropped 0 bases, with 6 bases sitting between them. CDR1 is MDHEN and CDR2 is SYDVKM in the germline V gene. The CDR3 has 14 residues.

For this clone: Relative to the germline gene, one junction end is altered; a read error may explain this. The chain recombines TRBV2 with TRBJ1-1; D not resolved. The germline V gene has CDR1 SNHLY and CDR2 FYNNEI. The CDR3 consists of 9 residues. The CDR3 protein is CVSSTEAFF. CDR3 coding DNA: TGTGTCAGCAGCACTGAAGCTTTCTTT.

This chain connects TRBV7-9 to TRBJ1-5; no firm D call. V gave up 1 base and J gave up 0 bases, with 7 bases separating them. CDR1 and CDR2 from the germline V gene are SEHNR and FQNEAQ (reference sequence). This CDR3 region has 15 residues. CDR3 nucleotide sequence: TGTGCCAGCAGCTTAGACGGGGATAGCAATCAGCCCCAGCATTTT. It encodes CASSLDGDSNQPQHF.

This rearrangement joins TRBV6-1 to TRBJ1-2, with 8 bases fitting TRBD1. The CDR3 has 17 amino acids. Germline assignment: CDR1 MNHNS and CDR2 SASEGT. V shed 2 bases and J 0 bases; nucleotides not matched to a gene: 8. This CDR3 is CASSETRTGLANYGYTF. The DNA for the CDR3 is TGTGCCAGCAGTGAAACACGGACAGGGTTAGCTAACTATGGCTACACCTTC.

This chain uses TRBV7-9 with TRBJ2-7; D is unresolved. CDR3 size: 15 residues. Between the trimmed V and J ends, which lost 2 bases and 0 bases, there was a span of 11 bases. Looked up from germline, CDR1 is SEHNR and CDR2 is FQNEAQ (reference sequence). CDR3 DNA sequence: TGTGCCAGCAGCTTAAACCAAGGCCGCTCCTACGAGCAGTACTTC. Its protein is CASSLNQGRSYEQYF.